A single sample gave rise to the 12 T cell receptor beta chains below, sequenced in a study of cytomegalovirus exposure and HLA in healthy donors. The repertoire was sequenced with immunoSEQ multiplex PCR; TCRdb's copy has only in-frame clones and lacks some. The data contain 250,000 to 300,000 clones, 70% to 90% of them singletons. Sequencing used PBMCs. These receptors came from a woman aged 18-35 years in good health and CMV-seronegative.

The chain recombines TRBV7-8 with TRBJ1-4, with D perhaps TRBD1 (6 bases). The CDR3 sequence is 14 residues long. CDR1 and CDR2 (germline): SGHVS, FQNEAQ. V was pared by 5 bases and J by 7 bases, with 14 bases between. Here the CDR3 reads CASSPGQWAEKLFF. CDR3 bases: TGTGCCAGCAGCCCCGGACAGTGGGCTGAAAAACTGTTTTTT.

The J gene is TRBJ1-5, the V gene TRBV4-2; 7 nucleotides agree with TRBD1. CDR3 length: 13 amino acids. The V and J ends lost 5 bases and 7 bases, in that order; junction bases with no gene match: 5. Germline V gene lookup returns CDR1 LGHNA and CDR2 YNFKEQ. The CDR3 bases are TGTGCCAGCAGCTCCGACAGGGCCCAGCCCCAGCATTTT. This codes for CASSSDRAQPQHF.

The CDR3: CASSLSGALTGNTIYF. The DNA of the CDR3 is TGTGCCAGCAGTTTATCGGGGGCCCTCACTGGAAACACCATATATTTT. The gene calls are TRBV27 and TRBJ1-3, with D possibly TRBD1 on 6 matching bases. The V gene's germline CDR1 is MNHEY and CDR2 SMNVEV (reference sequence). Trimming stripped 0 bases from V and 2 bases from J, with 11 bases between. The CDR3 extends over 16 amino acids.

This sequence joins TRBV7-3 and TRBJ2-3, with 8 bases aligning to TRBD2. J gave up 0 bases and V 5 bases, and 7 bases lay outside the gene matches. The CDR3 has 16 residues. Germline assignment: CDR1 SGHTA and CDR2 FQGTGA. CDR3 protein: CASSPLASGSTDTQYF. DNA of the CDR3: TGTGCCAGCAGCCCCCTTGCTAGCGGGAGCACAGATACGCAGTATTTT.

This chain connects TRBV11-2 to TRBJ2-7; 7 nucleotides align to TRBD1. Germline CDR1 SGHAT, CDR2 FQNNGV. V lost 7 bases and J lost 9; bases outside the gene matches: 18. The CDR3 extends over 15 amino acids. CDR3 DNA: TGTGCCAGCAACAAACTTAGGACAGGACTTATGTCGCAGTACTTC. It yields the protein CASNKLRTGLMSQYF. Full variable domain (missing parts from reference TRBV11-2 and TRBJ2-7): EAGVAQSPRYKIIEKRQSVAFWCNPISGHATLYWYQQILGQGPKLLIQFQNNGVVDDSQLPKDRFSAERLKGVDSTLKIQPAKLEDSAVYLCASNKLRTGLMSQYFGPGTRLTVT.

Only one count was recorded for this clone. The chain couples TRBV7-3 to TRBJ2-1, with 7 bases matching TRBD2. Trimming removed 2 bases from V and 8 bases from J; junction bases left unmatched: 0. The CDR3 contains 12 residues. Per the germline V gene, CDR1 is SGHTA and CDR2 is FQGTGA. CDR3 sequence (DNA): TGTGCCAGCAGCTTACGGGGGGATGAGCAGTTCTTC. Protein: CASSLRGDEQFF.

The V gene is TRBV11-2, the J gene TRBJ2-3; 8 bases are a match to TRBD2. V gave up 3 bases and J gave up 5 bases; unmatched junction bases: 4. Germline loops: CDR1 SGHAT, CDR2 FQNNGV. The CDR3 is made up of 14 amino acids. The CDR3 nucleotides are TGTGCCAGCAGCTTGGGACTAGTAGTAGATACGCAGTATTTT. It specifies CASSLGLVVDTQYF.

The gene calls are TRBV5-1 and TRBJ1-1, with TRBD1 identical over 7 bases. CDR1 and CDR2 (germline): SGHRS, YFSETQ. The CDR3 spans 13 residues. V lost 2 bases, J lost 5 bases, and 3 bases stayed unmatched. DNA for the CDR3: TGCGCCAGCAGCTTTACAGGGGAGACTGAAGCTTTCTTT. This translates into CASSFTGETEAFF.

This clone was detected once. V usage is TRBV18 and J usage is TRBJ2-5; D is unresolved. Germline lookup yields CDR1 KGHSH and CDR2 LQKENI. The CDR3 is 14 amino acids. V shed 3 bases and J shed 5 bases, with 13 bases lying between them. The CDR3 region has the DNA TGTGCCAGCTCACCGCGGAAGACTGGGGAGACCCAGTACTTC. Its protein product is CASSPRKTGETQYF.

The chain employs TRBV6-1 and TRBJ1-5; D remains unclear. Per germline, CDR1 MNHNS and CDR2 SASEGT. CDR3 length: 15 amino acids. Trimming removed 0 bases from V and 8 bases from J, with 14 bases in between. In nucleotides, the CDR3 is TGTGCCAGCAGTGAAGCCTTTGACTCCCCCAAGCCCCAGCATTTT. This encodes CASSEAFDSPKPQHF.

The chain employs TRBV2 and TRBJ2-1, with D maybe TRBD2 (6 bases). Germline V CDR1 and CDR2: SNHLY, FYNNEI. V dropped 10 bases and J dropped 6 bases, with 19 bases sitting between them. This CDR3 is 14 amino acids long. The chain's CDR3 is CATRLGLAGNEQFF. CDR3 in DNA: TGTGCCACAAGGTTGGGACTCGCGGGCAATGAGCAGTTCTTC.

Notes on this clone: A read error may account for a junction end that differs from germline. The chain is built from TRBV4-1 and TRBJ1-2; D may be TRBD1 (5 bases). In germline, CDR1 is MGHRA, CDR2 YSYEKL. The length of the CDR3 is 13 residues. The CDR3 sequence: CVSSQDGTRGYTF. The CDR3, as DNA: TGCGTCAGCAGCCAAGATGGGACTCGTGGCTACACCTTC.